Presented here are 8 T cell receptor beta chains from one specimen sequenced in a study of T cells after yellow fever vaccination. From the 5' RACE reads, TCRdb called clonotypes with MiXCR, one entry per CDR3 protein. The data hold hundreds of thousands of distinct CDR3 sequences, with 6.2% observed a single time. The specimen comprised PBMCs, sampled 5 days after the yellow fever booster vaccination. Receptor source: a man in his thirties or forties who received the YFV17D yellow fever vaccine.

The chain joins TRBV4-2 to TRBJ1-6, with 8 bases aligning to TRBD1. The CDR3 spans 15 residues. Trimming removed 2 bases from V and 7 bases from J; junction bases left unmatched: 4. Germline CDR1 reads LGHNA; CDR2 reads YNFKEQ. CDR3 in amino acids: CASSQSRQGNSPLHF. The DNA of the CDR3 is TGTGCCAGCAGCCAATCACGACAGGGGAATTCACCCCTCCACTTT.

This clonotype has ten or more counts. The gene calls are TRBV5-1 and TRBJ2-1, with TRBD2 identical over 12 bases. Trimming took 0 bases from V and 8 from J; bases not matched to a gene: 6. Germline V CDR1 and CDR2: SGHRS, YFSETQ. The CDR3 totals 16 residues. The CDR3 loop is CASSLGSLAGGDEQFF. CDR3 in DNA: TGCGCCAGCAGCTTGGGTTCGCTAGCGGGAGGGGATGAGCAGTTCTTC.

This clonotype was counted a few times. The chain carries TRBV30 and TRBJ2-2; 9 bases line up with TRBD1. Trimming at V came to 5 bases and at J to 6 bases, leaving 4 bases not matched to a gene. Germline V lookup: CDR1 GTSNPN, CDR2 SVGIG (reference sequence). The CDR3 has 13 amino acids. The CDR3 sequence is CAWDRGIAGELFF. DNA of the CDR3: TGTGCCTGGGACAGGGGGATCGCCGGGGAGCTGTTTTTT.

In this sample, this clonotype turned up a few times. The rearrangement joins TRBV4-3 to TRBJ2-1; no clear D gene. Germline V gene data show CDR1 as LGHNA and CDR2 as YSLEER. The CDR3 has 14 residues. The germline V and J ends were trimmed by 4 bases and 8 bases, with 15 bases remaining between them. For the CDR3, the DNA is TGCGCCAGCAGCCGCCCGGGCCTTAGAGATGAGCAGTTCTTC. Protein product: CASSRPGLRDEQFF.

The sample holds many counts of this clonotype. The CDR3 DNA follows: TGCGCCAGCATTCCGGTCGGGGAGGGTGGATCCTACAATGAGCAGTTCTTC. It translates to CASIPVGEGGSYNEQFF. The chain combines TRBV10-2 with TRBJ2-1; the match to TRBD2 covers 7 bases. Per germline, CDR1 WSHSY and CDR2 SAAADI. Trimming removed 7 bases from V and 1 base from J; junction bases left unmatched: 13. This CDR3 has 17 amino acids.

This clonotype has more than one count but fewer than ten. This sequence joins TRBV25-1 and TRBJ1-6; TRBD1 might be the D (6 bases). V lost 3 bases and J lost 8, with 17 bases in between. CDR3 length: 16 amino acids. Germline-derived CDR1 and CDR2 are MGHDK and SYGVNS. CDR3 in DNA: TGTGCCAGCAGTGACTCCGGCAGGGGAACGGATTCACCCCTCCACTTT. Encoded protein: CASSDSGRGTDSPLHF.

This clonotype was seen only a few times. V is TRBV20-1 and J is TRBJ2-7; 8 bases line up with TRBD2. Trimming took 5 bases from V and 2 from J; bases not matched to a gene: 11. Germline CDR1 and CDR2: DFQATT and SNEGSKA (reference sequence). The CDR3 consists of 15 residues. The CDR3 protein is CSAGAGGAGAYEQYF. CDR3 DNA sequence: TGCAGTGCTGGTGCCGGGGGGGCGGGAGCCTACGAGCAGTACTTC.

As concerns this clonotype: Since a much larger clone is just one base distant, this may be a read error. V is TRBV10-2 and J is TRBJ2-3; weak D call: TRBD1 (6 bases). CDR1 WSHSY and CDR2 SAAADI come from the germline V gene. The CDR3 consists of 14 residues. CDR3 residues: CASSDRGRADTPYF. The CDR3 coding sequence is TGCGCCAGCAGTGACAGGGGCAGGGCAGATACGCCGTATTTT.